This T cell receptor beta chain came from a study of T-cell reconstitution after alpha-beta-depleted transplantation in children. Broader study findings: At the one-year point after transplant, T-cell counts and TCRbeta diversity were found to come mostly from T cells that had been newly produced.

This clonotype appeared a few times. No antigen is known for it. The TCRbeta library was prepared with unique molecular identifiers. TCRdb fed the PCR reads into MiXCR, producing one record per CDR3 protein. This table holds a few hundred thousand distinct CDR3 sequences, about 9.5% found once. This CDR3 spans 15 amino acids. Per the germline V gene, CDR1 is SGHRS and CDR2 is YFSETQ. V was trimmed by 1 base and J by 0 bases, leaving 11 bases between them. This clonotype was sampled from a boy younger than two with acute myeloid leukemia, due to receive a stem cell transplant. This specimen consisted of PBMCs, obtained before TCRalphabeta/CD19-depleted stem cell transplant. The V and J genes are TRBV5-1 and TRBJ2-7; D might be TRBD1 (5 bases). CDR3 amino acids: CASSLKSGFSYEQYF. CDR3 sequence (DNA): TGCGCCAGCAGCTTGAAGTCAGGGTTCTCCTACGAGCAGTACTTC.